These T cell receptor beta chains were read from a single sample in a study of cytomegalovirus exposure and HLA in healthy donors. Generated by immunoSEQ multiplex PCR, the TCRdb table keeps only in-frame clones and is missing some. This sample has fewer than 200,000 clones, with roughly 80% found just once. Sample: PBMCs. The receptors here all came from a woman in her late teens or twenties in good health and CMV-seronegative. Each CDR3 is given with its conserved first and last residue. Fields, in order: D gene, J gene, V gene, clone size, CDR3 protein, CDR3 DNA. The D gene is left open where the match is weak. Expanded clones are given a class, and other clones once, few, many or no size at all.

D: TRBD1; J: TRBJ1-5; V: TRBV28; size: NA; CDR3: CATRTPIGQGENQPQHF; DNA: TGTGCCACGAGAACCCCGATAGGACAGGGGGAAAATCAGCCCCAGCATTTT
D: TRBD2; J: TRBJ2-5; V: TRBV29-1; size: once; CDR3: CSGEASGRETQYF; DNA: TGCAGCGGGGAGGCTAGCGGGAGGGAGACCCAGTACTTC
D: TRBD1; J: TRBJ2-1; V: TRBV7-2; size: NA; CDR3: CASSLGDRVSYNEQFF; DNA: TGTGCCAGCAGCTTAGGTGACAGGGTATCCTACAATGAGCAGTTCTTC
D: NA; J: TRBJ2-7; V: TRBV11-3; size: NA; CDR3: CASSSPEGEQYF; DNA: TGTGCCAGCAGTTCCCCCGAGGGCGAGCAGTACTTC
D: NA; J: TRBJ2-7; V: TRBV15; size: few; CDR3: CATSRAGVNTYEQYF; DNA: TGTGCCACCAGCAGAGCAGGCGTCAACACTTACGAGCAGTACTTC
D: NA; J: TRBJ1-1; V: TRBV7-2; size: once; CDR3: CASSYRQVGNTEAFF; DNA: TGTGCCAGCAGCTACCGGCAGGTGGGGAACACTGAAGCTTTCTTT
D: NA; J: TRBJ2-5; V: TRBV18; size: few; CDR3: CASSPPTVKETQYF; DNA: TGTGCCAGCTCACCACCGACAGTTAAGGAGACCCAGTACTTC
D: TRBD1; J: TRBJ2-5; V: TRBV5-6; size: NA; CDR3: CASSQPMGTGGLEETQYF; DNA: TGTGCCAGCAGCCAGCCTATGGGGACAGGGGGTTTGGAAGAGACCCAGTACTTC
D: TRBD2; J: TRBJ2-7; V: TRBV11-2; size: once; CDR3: CASSPSSGRAYEQYF; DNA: TGCGCCAGCAGCCCGAGTAGCGGGAGGGCCTACGAGCAGTACTTC
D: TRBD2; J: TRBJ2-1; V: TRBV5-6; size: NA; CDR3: CASRIRASGRGYEQFF; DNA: TGTGCCAGCAGGATCAGAGCTAGCGGGAGGGGCTATGAGCAGTTCTTC
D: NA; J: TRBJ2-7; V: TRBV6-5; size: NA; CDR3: CASSYRGRAYEQYF; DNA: TGTGCCAGCAGTTACCGAGGGCGAGCCTACGAGCAGTACTTC
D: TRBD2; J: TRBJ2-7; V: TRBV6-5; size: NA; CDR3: CASSRLAGGPYEQYF; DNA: TGTGCCAGCAGCAGACTAGCGGGAGGGCCTTACGAGCAGTACTTC
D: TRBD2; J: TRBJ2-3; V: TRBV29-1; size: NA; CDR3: CSVDGTSADTQYF; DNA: TGCAGCGTCGATGGGACTAGCGCAGATACGCAGTATTTT
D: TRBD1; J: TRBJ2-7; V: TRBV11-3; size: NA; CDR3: CASSLDGTGRYERYF; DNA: TGTGCCAGCAGCTTAGACGGGACAGGGAGGTACGAGCGGTACTTC
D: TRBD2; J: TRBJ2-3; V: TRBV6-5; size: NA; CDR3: CASSFKAGRSTDTQYF; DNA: TGTGCCAGCAGTTTCAAAGCGGGACGTAGCACAGATACGCAGTATTTT
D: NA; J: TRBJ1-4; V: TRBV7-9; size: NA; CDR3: CASSLGSRPNEKLFF; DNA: TGTGCCAGCAGCTTAGGCTCCAGGCCAAATGAAAAACTGTTTTTT
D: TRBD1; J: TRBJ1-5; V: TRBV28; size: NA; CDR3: CASSFEDRGYQPQHF; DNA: TGTGCCAGCAGTTTCGAGGACAGGGGGTATCAGCCCCAGCATTTT